The clone carrying this T cell receptor (beta chain) has only one observation. There are 13 residues in the CDR3. Germline lookup yields CDR1 ENHRY and CDR2 SYGVKD. V lost 3 bases, J lost 4 bases, and 9 bases lay in between. The sorted Tregs were CD4+CD25+CD127-/low cells. TCRdb itself ran the 5' RACE reads through MiXCR, one entry per CDR3 protein. The sample yields around 30,000 distinct CDR3 sequences, roughly 30% seen once. The V gene is TRBV10-3, the J gene TRBJ1-2, with D hard to call. The sequenced sample was tumor-infiltrating Tregs sorted from the breast tumor. This clonotype was sampled from a female donor with breast cancer. The CDR3 protein is CAISEQPGYGYTF. DNA of the CDR3: TGTGCCATCAGTGAACAGCCAGGCTATGGCTACACCTTC.